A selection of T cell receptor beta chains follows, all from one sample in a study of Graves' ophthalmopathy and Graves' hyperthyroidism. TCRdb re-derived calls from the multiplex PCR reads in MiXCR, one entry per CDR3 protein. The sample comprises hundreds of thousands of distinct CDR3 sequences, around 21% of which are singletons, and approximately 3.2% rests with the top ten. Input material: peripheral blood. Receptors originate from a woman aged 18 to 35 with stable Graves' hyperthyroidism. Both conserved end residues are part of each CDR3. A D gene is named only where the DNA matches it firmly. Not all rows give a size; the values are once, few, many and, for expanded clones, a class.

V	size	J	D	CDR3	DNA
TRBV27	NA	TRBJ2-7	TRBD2	CASSTTSGDDYEQYF	TGTGCCAGCAGTACCACTAGCGGAGATGACTACGAGCAGTACTTC
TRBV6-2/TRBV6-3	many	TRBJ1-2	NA	CASSYSPTSYGYTF	TGTGCCAGCAGTTATTCACCGACAAGCTATGGCTACACCTTC
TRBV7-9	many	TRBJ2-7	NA	CASRETGSSYEQYF	TGTGCCAGCAGAGAAACAGGGAGCTCCTACGAGCAGTACTTC
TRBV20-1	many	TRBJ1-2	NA	CSARDGGSYTF	TGCAGTGCTAGAGATGGGGGATCCTACACCTTC
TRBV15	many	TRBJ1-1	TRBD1	CATSLTGENTEAFF	TGTGCCACCAGCTTGACAGGGGAGAACACTGAAGCTTTCTTT
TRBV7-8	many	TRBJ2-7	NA	CASSLVVSSHEQYF	TGTGCCAGCAGCTTAGTCGTGTCTAGCCACGAGCAGTACTTC
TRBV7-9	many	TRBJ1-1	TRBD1	CASTSTPQDRGKAFF	TGTGCCAGCACATCTACTCCACAGGACAGGGGAAAAGCTTTCTTT
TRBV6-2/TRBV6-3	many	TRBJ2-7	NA	CASNSVPYSYEQYF	TGTGCCAGCAATAGCGTCCCATACTCCTACGAGCAGTACTTC
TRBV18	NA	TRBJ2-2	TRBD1	CASSSTGGGTGELFF	TGTGCCAGCTCATCGACAGGGGGCGGGACCGGGGAGCTGTTTTTT
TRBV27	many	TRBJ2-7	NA	CASRTQGASLYEQYF	TGTGCCAGCAGAACACAGGGAGCATCCCTCTACGAGCAGTACTTC
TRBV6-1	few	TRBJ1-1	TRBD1	CASGKETGGHTEAFF	TGTGCCAGCGGAAAGGAAACAGGGGGCCACACTGAAGCTTTCTTT
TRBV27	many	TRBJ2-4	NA	CASSPTAGAKNIQYF	TGTGCCAGCAGTCCAACAGCGGGAGCCAAAAACATTCAGTACTTC
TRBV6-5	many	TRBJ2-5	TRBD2	CASSSRTSGRAGLGTQYF	TGTGCCAGCAGTTCCCGGACTAGCGGGAGGGCCGGGCTAGGGACCCAGTACTTC
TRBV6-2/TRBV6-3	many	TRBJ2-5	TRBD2	CASTGLARETQYF	TGTGCCAGCACCGGACTAGCCCGAGAGACCCAGTACTTC
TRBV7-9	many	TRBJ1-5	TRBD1	CAIGTDNQPQHF	TGTGCCATTGGGACAGATAATCAGCCCCAGCATTTT
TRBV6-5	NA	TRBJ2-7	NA	CASSYSHYAAYEQYF	TGTGCCAGCAGTTACTCGCACTACGCGGCCTACGAGCAGTACTTC
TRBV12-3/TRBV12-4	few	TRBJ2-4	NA	CASRNMATKNIKYF	TGTGCCAGCAGAAACATGGCAACCAAAAACATTAAGTACTTC
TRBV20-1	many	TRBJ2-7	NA	CSANGPTGYATYEQYF	TGCAGTGCTAACGGACCTACAGGATATGCGACCTACGAGCAGTACTTC
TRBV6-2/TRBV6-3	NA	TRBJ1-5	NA	CASNTEGQPQHF	TGTGCCAGCAATACCGAGGGTCAGCCCCAGCATTTT
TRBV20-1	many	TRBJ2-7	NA	CSARILGGSEQYF	TGCAGTGCTAGAATACTGGGCGGCAGCGAGCAGTACTTC
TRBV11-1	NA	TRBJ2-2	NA	CASSLRRGQISGELFF	TGTGCCAGCAGCTTAAGACGGGGGCAAATCTCCGGGGAGCTGTTTTTT
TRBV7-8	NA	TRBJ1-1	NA	CASSLAWERVTEAFF	TGTGCCAGCAGCTTAGCGTGGGAGAGGGTCACTGAAGCTTTCTTT
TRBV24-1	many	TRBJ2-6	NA	CATSDRVVWGANVLTF	TGTGCCACCAGTGACAGGGTTGTGTGGGGGGCCAACGTCCTGACTTTC
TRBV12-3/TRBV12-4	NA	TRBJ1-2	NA	CASSLGTLEYGYTF	TGTGCCAGCAGTTTAGGGACCCTCGAGTATGGCTACACCTTC
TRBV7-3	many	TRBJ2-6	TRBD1	CASSPPGQGSSGANVLTF	TGTGCCAGCAGCCCCCCAGGACAGGGAAGCTCTGGGGCCAACGTCCTGACTTTC
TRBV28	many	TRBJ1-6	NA	CASRGPNSPLHF	TGTGCCAGCAGAGGGCCCAATTCACCCCTCCACTTT
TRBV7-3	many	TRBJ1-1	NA	CASSPTGLATEAFF	TGTGCCAGCAGCCCTACCGGGCTGGCCACTGAAGCTTTCTTT
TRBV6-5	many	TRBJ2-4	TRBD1	CASTLGQGEDIQYF	TGTGCCAGCACTTTGGGACAGGGTGAGGACATTCAGTACTTC
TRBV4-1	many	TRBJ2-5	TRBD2	CASSQGASGTPGETQYF	TGCGCCAGCAGCCAAGGGGCTAGCGGGACGCCGGGGGAGACCCAGTACTTC
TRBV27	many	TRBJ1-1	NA	CASSLNWGRNTEAFF	TGTGCCAGCAGTTTAAATTGGGGCCGGAACACTGAAGCTTTCTTT